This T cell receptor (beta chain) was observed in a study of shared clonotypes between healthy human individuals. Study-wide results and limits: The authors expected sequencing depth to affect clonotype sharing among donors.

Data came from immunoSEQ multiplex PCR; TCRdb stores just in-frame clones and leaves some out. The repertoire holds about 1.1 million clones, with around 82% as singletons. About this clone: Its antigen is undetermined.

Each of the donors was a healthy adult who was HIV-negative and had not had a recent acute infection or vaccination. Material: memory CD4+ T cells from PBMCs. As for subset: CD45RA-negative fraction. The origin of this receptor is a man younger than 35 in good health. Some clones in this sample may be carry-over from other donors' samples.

The DNA for the CDR3 is TGTGCCAGCCGTAGAAGCGCCGCCTACAATGAGCAGTTCTTC. This codes for CASRRSAAYNEQFF. V and J are TRBV9 and TRBJ2-1; D remains ambiguous. The germline gives CDR1 SGDLS, CDR2 YYNGEE. The CDR3 sequence is 14 residues long. V lost 7 bases to trimming and J lost 2 bases, with 13 bases between them.